This entry features one TCR beta chain sequence. The data are from a study of blood T cell repertoires in COVID-19. Study as a whole: Collection of acute and convalescent COVID-19 samples took place in the United States, Italy and Spain. The analysed material was cDNA or gDNA that came from T cells, B-cell-depleted T cells, or PBMCs.

Original handling: Counts of nucleated cells, estimated from reference gene primer amplification, were obtained. Only in-frame clones appear in the TCRdb table, and some are missing; sequencing was by immunoSEQ multiplex PCR. V and J calls and clone size are as listed in that table; D and trimming were resolved from the DNA. Here the sample spans fewer than 150,000 clones, around 85% being singletons. Sample: peripheral blood. This clonotype was obtained from a human donor in a cohort sampled during active COVID-19.

CDR3 nucleotide sequence: TGTGCCAGCAGCTTATACTGGAATTCACCCCTCCACTTT. Translated: CASSLYWNSPLHF. The rearrangement uses TRBV7-2 and TRBJ1-6; D uncertain. Germline V gene data show CDR1 as SGHTA and CDR2 as FQGNSA. There are 13 residues in the CDR3. The V and J ends lost 2 bases and 7 bases respectively, with 6 bases between them.